This TCR beta chain was sequenced for a study of T cells expressing NK-cell markers. About the study: Source material for TCR beta repertoires consisted of sorted CD3+CD56+NKG2C+, CD3+CD56+NKG2C- and CD3+CD56-NKG2C+ T cells. The sequencing cohort of eight donors included seven HCMV-seropositive individuals and one seronegative individual.

Study-level findings and limits: Dominance of the CD3+CD56-NKG2C+ fraction by these clonotypes also held in several donors.

Note on this clonotype: What it binds is unknown.

TCRdb reanalyzed the 5' RACE reads and collapses them to one entry per CDR3 protein, without DNA. The table lists about 550,000 distinct CDR3 sequences. Sequencing used blood T cells: a sorted CD56 or NKG2C T cell subset, CD4+ or CD8+ T cells, or bulk PBMC T cells (not recorded which). This sequence was found in a man aged 18 to 29 in good health.

Here the CDR3 reads CASSYSRGLAGGTDTQYF. The chain is built from TRBV6-5 and TRBJ2-3; the TCRdb call, TRBD2, lacks DNA for checking. This CDR3 is 18 amino acids long. Germline loops: CDR1 MNHEY, CDR2 SVGAGI.